Listed below are T cell receptor beta chains from one sample, sequenced in a study of T cells after posttransplantation cyclophosphamide. The assay was immunoSEQ multiplex PCR, and TCRdb's table has in-frame clones only and misses some. The sample shows approximately 52,000 clones, approximately 86% of them seen only once. Sample: PBMCs. These TCRs come from a man in his thirties or forties with a blood cancer, CMV-positive, and with a related stem cell donor. Each CDR3 is given with its conserved first and last residue. Each record gives: V gene, J gene, clone size, CDR3 protein. Some rows have no size entry. The others give once, few or many, or a class for an expanded clone.

>TRBV19|TRBJ2-3|-
CASSIAGGNLGAQYF
>TRBV18|TRBJ1-1|once
CASSPLGGGSGTAEAFF
>TRBV5-4|TRBJ1-1|-
CASSSTGEAEAFF
>TRBV6-5|TRBJ1-2|-
CASSPPLGPNYGYTF
>TRBV7-3|TRBJ1-5|-
CASSLNGGNQPQHF
>TRBV11-1|TRBJ2-7|-
CASSLEASGSHYEQYF
>TRBV7-8|TRBJ1-5|-
CASSPVRRGPSNQPQHF
>TRBV9|TRBJ2-7|-
CASTPGLAGSYEQYF
>TRBV30|TRBJ2-5|few
CAWGSGTQYF
>TRBV30|TRBJ2-7|-
CAWSTSGTPYEQYF
>TRBV27|TRBJ2-3|-
CASSIIAGSTDTQYF
>TRBV28|TRBJ1-5|-
CASSLIRGGQPQHF
>TRBV30|TRBJ1-1|-
CATGGLRVNTEAFF
>TRBV27|TRBJ1-1|-
CASSSRGTAIRLFTEAFF
>TRBV19|TRBJ1-2|-
CASSTQGPYNQYGYTF
>TRBV9|TRBJ1-3|-
CASSVSGTGSTIYF
>TRBV19|TRBJ1-2|-
CASRPPGVNYGYTF
>TRBV2|TRBJ2-4|-
CASSEALVLAKNIQYF
>TRBV4-1|TRBJ2-5|-
CASSARGLKETQYF
>TRBV19|TRBJ1-5|-
CASSIYGTGFYQPQHF
>TRBV2|TRBJ2-7|few
CASRKAYEQYF
>TRBV6-5|TRBJ2-1|few
CASIYTAGASEQFF
>TRBV6-5|TRBJ2-7|-
CASRLQGTSVGEQYF
>TRBV19|TRBJ1-2|once
CASSDQGQGDYGYTF
>TRBV27|TRBJ1-5|-
CASSFGFGQPQHF
>TRBV7-9|TRBJ2-7|-
CASSYVPGDGNYEQYF
>TRBV13|TRBJ2-7|-
CASSLEGLGADSTYEQYF
>TRBV4-1|TRBJ2-7|-
CASSDDRGPYEQYF
>TRBV4-2|TRBJ2-1|-
CASSQGGREGDEQFF
>TRBV29-1|TRBJ2-3|-
CSVLTSGRGDTQYF
>TRBV6-4|TRBJ2-3|-
CASSDFTGDTQYF
>TRBV7-9|TRBJ1-1|-
CASSPVSRGGTEAFF
>TRBV28|TRBJ1-4|few
CASSLFRTTTNEKLFF
>TRBV30|TRBJ1-4|-
CAWSRLTATNEKLFF
>TRBV5-1|-|-
CASTGTGNTYEQYF
>TRBV9|TRBJ2-3|-
CASSVGTGGSVPRSTDTQYF
>TRBV6-6|TRBJ2-1|-
CASSRGLAHEQFF
>TRBV28|TRBJ2-3|few
CASSRLTDTQYF
>TRBV5-4|TRBJ2-3|-
CASTTRTGTDTQYF
>TRBV15|TRBJ2-7|-
CATSTEWHSSNRLGEQYF